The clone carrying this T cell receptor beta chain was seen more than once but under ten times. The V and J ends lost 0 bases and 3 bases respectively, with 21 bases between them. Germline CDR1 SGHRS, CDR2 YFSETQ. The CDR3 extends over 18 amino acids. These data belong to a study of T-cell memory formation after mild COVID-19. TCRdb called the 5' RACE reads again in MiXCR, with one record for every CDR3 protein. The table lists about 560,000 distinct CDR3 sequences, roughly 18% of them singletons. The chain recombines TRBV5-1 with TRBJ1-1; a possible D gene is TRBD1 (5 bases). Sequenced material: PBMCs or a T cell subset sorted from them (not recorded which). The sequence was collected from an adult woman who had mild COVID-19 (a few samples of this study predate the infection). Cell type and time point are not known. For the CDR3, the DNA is TGCGCCAGCAGCTTGGAAGGCCAGGGTCGGTCGGTGGACACTGAAGCTTTCTTT. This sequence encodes CASSLEGQGRSVDTEAFF.